This is a list of T cell receptor beta chains from one sample in a study of cytomegalovirus exposure and HLA in healthy donors. Repertoires were generated with immunoSEQ multiplex PCR, while TCRdb's copy carries only in-frame clones and drops some. This sample yields approximately 150,000 clones, of which 79% are seen a single time; 2.1% belongs to the top ten. The sample was PBMCs. Receptors originate from a man aged 35 to 55 in good health and CMV-seronegative. CDR3s include the opening cysteine and the closing phenylalanine or tryptophan. The D gene is left open where the match is weak.

j_gene: TRBJ2-4
d_gene: TRBD1
v_gene: TRBV27
CDR3aa: CASSRQGGQNIQYF

j_gene: TRBJ2-1
d_gene: NA
v_gene: TRBV5-1
CDR3aa: CASSRLGWESSYNEQFF

j_gene: TRBJ2-5
d_gene: NA
v_gene: TRBV28
CDR3aa: CASSPRGTPEGETQYF

j_gene: TRBJ2-7
d_gene: TRBD2
v_gene: TRBV7-2
CDR3aa: CASSLVVAGGPNEQYF

j_gene: TRBJ1-2
d_gene: NA
v_gene: TRBV28
CDR3aa: CAVFGENYGYTF

j_gene: TRBJ2-7
d_gene: TRBD2
v_gene: TRBV2
CDR3aa: CASSDLGGRANEQYF

j_gene: TRBJ2-7
d_gene: NA
v_gene: TRBV5-1
CDR3aa: CASSYQGGAYEQYF

j_gene: TRBJ2-5
d_gene: TRBD1
v_gene: TRBV6-6
CDR3aa: CASSHRGGGRETQYF

j_gene: TRBJ2-7
d_gene: TRBD1
v_gene: TRBV27
CDR3aa: CASSPSGQASYEQYF

j_gene: TRBJ1-3
d_gene: TRBD1
v_gene: TRBV27
CDR3aa: CASSLSINGGQGSKTSSGNTIYF

j_gene: TRBJ2-5
d_gene: NA
v_gene: TRBV7-8
CDR3aa: CASSPRRSQETQYF

j_gene: TRBJ2-3
d_gene: TRBD1
v_gene: TRBV6-5
CDR3aa: CASSHQGAAQYF

j_gene: TRBJ2-1
d_gene: TRBD2
v_gene: TRBV5-4
CDR3aa: CASSLVSGGRAYNEQFF

j_gene: TRBJ2-5
d_gene: TRBD1
v_gene: TRBV5-1
CDR3aa: CASPYRGWETQYF

j_gene: TRBJ1-1
d_gene: TRBD1
v_gene: TRBV4-2
CDR3aa: CASRKGQGNLAGAFF

j_gene: TRBJ2-5
d_gene: NA
v_gene: TRBV7-2
CDR3aa: CASSLGAGLQETQYF

j_gene: TRBJ2-5
d_gene: TRBD2
v_gene: TRBV28
CDR3aa: CASTGLAGVETQYF

j_gene: TRBJ2-2
d_gene: TRBD2
v_gene: TRBV11-3
CDR3aa: CASSLGELAGVNTGELFF

j_gene: TRBJ1-1
d_gene: TRBD1
v_gene: TRBV27
CDR3aa: CASSLRQGLVGTEAFF

j_gene: TRBJ2-5
d_gene: NA
v_gene: TRBV2
CDR3aa: CATTSASQETQYF

j_gene: TRBJ1-2
d_gene: TRBD1
v_gene: TRBV28
CDR3aa: CASRLRTGRSDYGYTF

j_gene: TRBJ2-7
d_gene: TRBD2
v_gene: TRBV29-1
CDR3aa: CSVEILAGVYEQYF

j_gene: TRBJ2-7
d_gene: TRBD1
v_gene: TRBV11-2
CDR3aa: CASSLMGRGRYEQYF

j_gene: TRBJ2-7
d_gene: TRBD2
v_gene: TRBV5-4
CDR3aa: CASSRGLAGDEQYF

j_gene: TRBJ2-3
d_gene: NA
v_gene: TRBV4-3
CDR3aa: CASSQDPGRATDTQYF

j_gene: TRBJ2-5
d_gene: NA
v_gene: TRBV19
CDR3aa: CASLSAGETQYF

j_gene: TRBJ2-5
d_gene: NA
v_gene: TRBV2
CDR3aa: CASSELRVETQYF

j_gene: TRBJ2-3
d_gene: TRBD2
v_gene: TRBV2
CDR3aa: CASRQTSGSGDTQYF

j_gene: TRBJ2-7
d_gene: NA
v_gene: TRBV28
CDR3aa: CASSLAQNEQYF

j_gene: TRBJ2-5
d_gene: TRBD2
v_gene: TRBV4-1
CDR3aa: CASSHDLTSGRSGTQYF

j_gene: TRBJ2-1
d_gene: NA
v_gene: TRBV5-1
CDR3aa: CASGAGTYNEQFF

j_gene: TRBJ2-6
d_gene: TRBD2
v_gene: TRBV29-1
CDR3aa: CSVDGRPGANVLTF

j_gene: TRBJ2-6
d_gene: NA
v_gene: TRBV19
CDR3aa: CASRAPSGANVLTF

j_gene: TRBJ1-4
d_gene: NA
v_gene: TRBV5-4
CDR3aa: CASSFGWQGKLFF

j_gene: TRBJ2-1
d_gene: NA
v_gene: TRBV4-3
CDR3aa: CASSQVGVSYNEQFF

j_gene: TRBJ2-1
d_gene: TRBD2
v_gene: TRBV11-3
CDR3aa: CASSLGLAGAGQQFF

j_gene: TRBJ2-7
d_gene: NA
v_gene: TRBV6-5
CDR3aa: CASSRFLESYEQYF

j_gene: TRBJ2-4
d_gene: TRBD2
v_gene: TRBV5-1
CDR3aa: CASSPGTNLAKNIQYF

j_gene: TRBJ2-7
d_gene: NA
v_gene: TRBV14
CDR3aa: CASSQDLGASLEQYF

j_gene: TRBJ2-5
d_gene: TRBD2
v_gene: TRBV11-2
CDR3aa: CASSLLAGGMETQYF

j_gene: TRBJ2-3
d_gene: TRBD1
v_gene: TRBV30
CDR3aa: CAWRAGGAGDTQYF

j_gene: TRBJ2-1
d_gene: NA
v_gene: TRBV14
CDR3aa: CASSQGVRGRFIDEQFF

j_gene: TRBJ2-7
d_gene: NA
v_gene: TRBV5-4
CDR3aa: CASSKTSNEQYF

j_gene: TRBJ2-1
d_gene: NA
v_gene: TRBV5-6
CDR3aa: CASSPGVVYSEQFF

j_gene: TRBJ2-7
d_gene: NA
v_gene: TRBV7-2
CDR3aa: CASSLGLTLAYEQYF

j_gene: TRBJ2-2
d_gene: NA
v_gene: TRBV4-1
CDR3aa: CASSSLRGSNTGELFF

j_gene: TRBJ2-7
d_gene: NA
v_gene: TRBV29-1
CDR3aa: CSVEVAGSYEQYF

j_gene: TRBJ1-5
d_gene: TRBD1
v_gene: TRBV7-2
CDR3aa: CASSTGVSNQPQHF

j_gene: TRBJ2-5
d_gene: NA
v_gene: TRBV28
CDR3aa: CASSVQVQETQYF

j_gene: TRBJ1-2
d_gene: NA
v_gene: TRBV25-1
CDR3aa: CASSESAGVNYGYTF

j_gene: TRBJ2-7
d_gene: NA
v_gene: TRBV19
CDR3aa: CASSISSGSSYEQYF

j_gene: TRBJ2-5
d_gene: TRBD2
v_gene: TRBV15
CDR3aa: CATSSGTSSEETQYF